This T cell receptor beta chain was retrieved from a study of shared clonotypes between healthy human individuals. With V trimmed by 4 bases and J by 4 bases, 12 bases remained unmatched. Germline CDR1 is MDHEN and CDR2 is SYDVKM. The CDR3 covers 17 residues. CD45RO-negative, CCR7-positively selected cells formed the naive CD8 fraction, excluding terminally differentiated effector memory CD45RA+ cells. Study observations and caveats: Deeper or shallower sequencing was expected to change how clonotypes are shared among donors. For naive CD4 cells, approximately 5% of clonotypes were shared across four donors.

Notes on this clone: The antigen remains unidentified.

Sequencing used immunoSEQ multiplex PCR; TCRdb keeps in-frame clones, though not all of them. Here the sample spans hundreds of thousands of clones, approximately 96% being singletons. The rearrangement joins TRBV28 to TRBJ2-1, with 8 bases fitting TRBD2. This receptor was taken from a woman aged 30 to 39 in good health. What was sequenced was naive CD8+ T cells sorted from blood. The chain's CDR3 is CASSSALGREVYNEQFF. The CDR3 DNA follows: TGTGCCAGCAGTTCGGCCTTGGGGCGGGAGGTTTACAATGAGCAGTTCTTC.